This TCR beta chain appears in the sequencing data of a study of T cells after yellow fever vaccination. TCRdb fed the 5' RACE reads into MiXCR, producing one record per CDR3 protein. The data contain 150,000 to 200,000 distinct CDR3 sequences, about 7% of them singletons. The CDR3 consists of 16 residues. V was clipped by 7 bases and J by 0 bases, with 13 bases between them. Germline V lookup: CDR1 MNHNS, CDR2 SASEGT. The rearrangement uses TRBV6-1 and TRBJ1-6; maybe TRBD1 (5 bases). The origin of this receptor is a man aged 18 to 29 who received the YFV17D yellow fever vaccine. Specimen: CD4+ T cells sorted from PBMCs, collected 5 days after the first yellow fever vaccination. The CDR3 here is CASKAQGSSYNSPLHF. The CDR3 DNA is TGTGCCAGCAAAGCTCAGGGCAGCTCCTATAATTCACCCCTCCACTTT.